Shown below are 18 T cell receptor beta chains from a single sample sequenced in a study of cytomegalovirus exposure and HLA in healthy donors. With 60 Vbeta and 13 Jbeta primers, the PCR was carried out. Assay used: immunoSEQ multiplex PCR; TCRdb lists only in-frame clones, some missing. The profile shows fewer than 300,000 clones, roughly 80% of them singletons. Sequencing input: PBMCs. These receptors were collected from a girl aged 2 to 9 in good health and CMV-seronegative.

The V and J genes are TRBV27 and TRBJ2-5; 10 bases are a match to TRBD2. This CDR3 has 14 residues. The junction had 6 bases not matched to a gene; V was cut back by 5 bases and J by 6 bases. CDR1 MNHEY and CDR2 SMNVEV come from the germline V gene (reference sequence). The CDR3 DNA reads TGTGCCAGCAGTGAAAGCGGGGGGGCGAAGACCCAGTACTTC. It translates to CASSESGGAKTQYF.

This clone was counted a single time. This chain uses TRBV6-6 with TRBJ1-2; 10 positions match TRBD1. Germline V gene sequence: CDR1 MNHNY, CDR2 SVGAGI (reference sequence). V was pared by 4 bases and J by 10 bases, with 6 bases of the junction left unmatched. This CDR3 region has 13 residues. CDR3 bases: TGTGCCAGCAGTTCCGGGACAGGGGCACACTACACCTTC. Encoded protein: CASSSGTGAHYTF.

This CDR3 reads CASSPKMDREGETQYF. The CDR3 DNA is TGTGCCAGCAGCCCAAAGATGGACAGGGAGGGGGAGACCCAGTACTTC. The rearrangement joins TRBV11-1 to TRBJ2-5; maybe TRBD1 (8 bases). The CDR3 is made up of 16 amino acids. CDR1 and CDR2 from the germline V gene are SGHAT and FQDESV (reference sequence). The V and J ends lost 5 bases and 5 bases respectively, with 21 bases between them.

The chain links TRBV5-1 to TRBJ1-3; 9 nucleotides line up with TRBD1. Trimming removed 2 bases from V and 4 bases from J; junction bases left unmatched: 1. This CDR3 is 14 amino acids long. Germline values: CDR1 SGHRS, CDR2 YFSETQ. CDR3 coding DNA: TGCGCCAGCAGCTTCGGGACAGGGGGAAACACCATATATTTT. Protein sequence: CASSFGTGGNTIYF.

The chain joins TRBV28 to TRBJ1-1; a possible D gene is TRBD1 (5 bases). V was clipped by 5 bases and J by 2 bases, with 18 bases between them. The CDR3 totals 16 residues. Germline CDR1 MDHEN, CDR2 SYDVKM. The CDR3 loop is CASSPEKGAINTEAFF. CDR3 in DNA: TGTGCCAGCAGTCCGGAGAAAGGGGCCATAAACACTGAAGCTTTCTTT.

V and J are TRBV30 and TRBJ2-1, with 10 bases fitting TRBD1. With V trimmed by 2 bases and J by 3 bases, 10 bases remained unmatched. The V gene's germline CDR1 is GTSNPN and CDR2 SVGIG (reference sequence). The CDR3 has 17 residues. The CDR3 sequence: CAWSKGTGVGGYNEQFF. DNA of the CDR3: TGTGCCTGGAGTAAAGGGACAGGGGTGGGGGGCTACAATGAGCAGTTCTTC.

The CDR3 DNA is TGTGCCAGCAGTTTGAGCCGGGATCAGCAGTTCTTC. Protein: CASSLSRDQQFF. J is TRBJ2-1 and V is TRBV14; a possible D gene is TRBD2 (5 bases). This CDR3 contains 12 residues. The ends were cut back, 6 bases at V and 11 bases at J, with 14 bases in the middle. The germline CDR1 and CDR2 sequences are SGHDN and FVKESK.

V is TRBV11-3 and J is TRBJ2-7, with D perhaps TRBD1 (6 bases). The length of the CDR3 is 13 residues. The germline V gene has CDR1 SGHNT and CDR2 YENEEA. V was shortened by 2 bases and J by 6 bases, with 11 bases between the two germline ends. CDR3 sequence reads: CASSLIQGSEQYF. DNA for the CDR3: TGTGCCAGCAGCTTAATTCAGGGGAGCGAGCAGTACTTC.

With regard to this clone: One end of the junction does not line up with germline, which may come from a read error. The rearrangement joins TRBV12-5 to TRBJ2-1, with a possible D match to TRBD2 (5 bases). Germline CDR1 LGHNT, CDR2 FRNRAP. This CDR3 region has 14 residues. The DNA for the CDR3 is TGTGCTAGTGGCTGGAGGATCTCCGACAATGAGCAGTTCTTC. This translates into CASGWRISDNEQFF.

The chain uses TRBV2 and TRBJ2-6, with D unresolved. The V end lost 2 bases, the J end lost 2 bases, and 7 bases lay between the germline ends. The V gene's germline CDR1 is SNHLY and CDR2 FYNNEI. The CDR3 consists of 15 residues. CDR3 DNA sequence: TGTGCCAGCAGTGAAATGGCGGCTGGGGCCAACGTCCTGACTTTC. Its translation is CASSEMAAGANVLTF. Using reference TRBV2 and TRBJ2-6 for the parts outside the CDR3, the full variable domain is EPEVTQTPSHQVTQMGQEVILRCVPISNHLYFYWYRQILGQKVEFLVSFYNNEISEKSEIFDDQFSVERPDGSNFTLKIRSTKLEDSAMYFCASSEMAAGANVLTFGAGSRLTVL.

Worth noting for this clone: The sample contains more than one DNA sequence encoding this CDR3. This sequence joins TRBV19 and TRBJ2-7; 13 bases match TRBD2. CDR3 length: 16 residues. V gave up 6 bases and J gave up 2 bases; unmatched junction bases: 7. The germline CDR1 and CDR2 sequences are LNHDA and SQIVND (reference sequence). The CDR3 nucleotides are TGTGCCAGTAGCCCATCTGGGACTAGCGGGACCTACGAGCAGTACTTC. This translates into CASSPSGTSGTYEQYF.

The CDR3 is CASSVAQGSGGELFF. Here the CDR3 DNA reads TGTGCCAGCAGCGTAGCCCAGGGGTCGGGCGGGGAGCTGTTTTTT. The gene calls are TRBV9 and TRBJ2-2; possibly TRBD1 for D (6 bases). This CDR3 is built from 15 residues. The germline V gene has CDR1 SGDLS and CDR2 YYNGEE. Trimming left V 0 bases short and J 7 bases short, with 13 bases between.

This chain connects TRBV5-4 to TRBJ2-1; unclear D gene. V was shortened by 4 bases and J by 7 bases, with 6 bases between the two germline ends. Germline loops: CDR1 SGHNT, CDR2 YYREEE (reference sequence). The CDR3 has 11 amino acids. The CDR3 coding sequence is TGTGCCAGCAGCACCCAGAATGAGCAGTTCTTC. It specifies CASSTQNEQFF.

The J gene is TRBJ2-7, the V gene TRBV10-3, with 9 bases aligning to TRBD1. The CDR3 has 14 amino acids. Trimming removed 5 bases from V and 3 bases from J; junction bases left unmatched: 5. Per germline, CDR1 ENHRY and CDR2 SYGVKD. Here the CDR3 DNA reads TGTGCCATCAGTTCCGGGACAGGGAACTACGAGCAGTACTTC. Encoded protein: CAISSGTGNYEQYF.

V and J are TRBV21-1 and TRBJ2-7; the D call of TRBD2 is as the table states it, not checked on the DNA. TRBV21-1 is noted as a pseudogene. This CDR3 is 19 amino acids long. CDR3 bases: TGTGCCAGCAGCAAAGGTCGGGTTACTAGCGGAGAAAAAGTCTACGAGCAGTACTTC. Its translation: CASSKGRVTSGEKVYEQYF.

There are a few counts of this clone. This chain uses TRBV5-5 with TRBJ2-2; maybe TRBD1 (5 bases). V was trimmed by 2 bases and J by 6 bases, leaving 20 bases between them. Looked up from germline, CDR1 is SGHKS and CDR2 is YYEKEE (reference sequence). The CDR3 contains 17 residues. This CDR3 is CASSLGAGQGLAGELFF. In nucleotides, the CDR3 is TGTGCCAGCAGCTTAGGGGCCGGGCAGGGCTTGGCCGGGGAGCTGTTTTTT.

This clone was counted a few times. The rearrangement links TRBV28 to TRBJ2-3; 9 nucleotides line up with TRBD2. Germline V lookup: CDR1 MDHEN, CDR2 SYDVKM. V shed 1 base, J shed 5 bases, and the junction held 7 bases outside the gene matches. This CDR3 has 16 amino acids. CDR3 amino acids: CASSLFASGEVDTQYF. The CDR3 nucleotides are TGTGCCAGCAGTTTATTTGCTAGCGGGGAAGTAGATACGCAGTATTTT. The full variable domain, rest sourced from reference TRBV28 and TRBJ2-3, is DVKVTQSSRYLVKRTGEKVFLECVQDMDHENMFWYRQDPGLGLRLIYFSYDVKMKEKGDIPEGYSVSREKKERFSLILESASTNQTSMYLCASSLFASGEVDTQYFGPGTRLTVL.

The rearrangement links TRBV27 to TRBJ2-7, with 7 bases matching TRBD2. Trimming took 0 bases from V and 4 from J; bases not matched to a gene: 6. Germline V CDR1 and CDR2: MNHEY, SMNVEV (reference sequence). The CDR3 has 15 amino acids. The chain's CDR3 is CASSLSGAGVYEQYF. CDR3 DNA: TGTGCCAGCAGTTTATCAGGCGCGGGGGTGTACGAGCAGTACTTC.